This section outlines one T cell receptor (beta chain) sequence together with its context. Its antigen is unidentified. These data come from a study of regulatory T cells in long-lasting Graves disease. Study results and limitations: Newly diagnosed disease favored TRBV20-1 and TRBJ2-1 over persistent disease. Newly diagnosed Graves' patients had higher TCR diversity than persistent ones.

The time point was: persistent/refractory GD, antithyroid drugs over 5 years with positive TRAb. The TCR library was made from RNA that had been extracted from PBMCs in TRIzol. American Thyroid Association guidelines defined Graves' disease diagnosis. Blood from the periphery, nine milliliters in all, was drawn into EDTA tubes. Construction of TCR beta libraries relied on iRepertoire HTBI primers and on Arm-PCR targeting CDR3 regions. TCRdb called the multiplex PCR reads again in MiXCR, with one record for every CDR3 protein. The repertoire has hundreds of thousands of distinct CDR3 sequences, around 30% of them found once; the top ten carry roughly 46%. Germline V gene sequence: CDR1 SQVTM, CDR2 ANQGSEA. Trimming took 4 bases from V and 5 from J, leaving 11 bases between them. This CDR3 spans 12 amino acids.

This TCR derives from a female donor with Graves disease. The V and J genes are TRBV29-1 and TRBJ1-2; possible D gene TRBD1, 6 bases. Sequenced here: peripheral blood mononuclear cells (PBMCs), sampled when the disease was refractory, from a patient treated with antithyroid drugs. The CDR3: CSVGDKVYGYTF. In DNA form, the CDR3 reads TGCAGCGTTGGGGACAAGGTTTATGGCTACACCTTC.